This entry describes one T cell receptor (beta chain). The data were obtained in a study of control samples from healthy donors and cancer patients. Sequencing was performed with immunoSEQ multiplex PCR; in TCRdb, only in-frame clones are kept and a portion is missing. The table has 70,000 to 80,000 clones, 85% to 90% seen once. Germline V CDR1 and CDR2: ENHRY, SYGVKD. The CDR3 contains 17 residues. Germline trimming cut 4 bases from V and 5 bases from J; bases unmatched to any gene: 9. Sequencing was done on a sample of PBMCs. This clonotype was sampled from a woman aged 55-69 years with head and neck cancer. This chain connects TRBV10-3 to TRBJ2-2; TRBD2 matches 11 bases. The CDR3 reads CAISGLAGPSSTGELFF. The CDR3 coding sequence is TGTGCCATCAGTGGACTAGCGGGGCCATCCAGTACCGGGGAGCTGTTTTTT.